This T cell receptor beta chain was captured in a study of PD-1 blockade in mismatch repair-deficient tumors. V lost 7 bases to trimming and J lost 4 bases, with 11 bases between them. The CDR3 has 12 amino acids. Looked up from germline, CDR1 is SQVTM and CDR2 is ANQGSEA. Repertoires were generated with immunoSEQ multiplex PCR, while TCRdb's copy carries only in-frame clones and drops some. This sample has 70,000 to 90,000 clones, with approximately 78% found just once. V usage is TRBV29-1 and J usage is TRBJ2-1; D remains unclear. The input for sequencing was peripheral blood, taken 44 weeks after starting pembrolizumab. The receptor was derived from an adult with mismatch repair-deficient cancer. The CDR3, as DNA: TGCAGCGCAAGGACGGCGTACAATGAGCAGTTCTTC. Protein product: CSARTAYNEQFF.